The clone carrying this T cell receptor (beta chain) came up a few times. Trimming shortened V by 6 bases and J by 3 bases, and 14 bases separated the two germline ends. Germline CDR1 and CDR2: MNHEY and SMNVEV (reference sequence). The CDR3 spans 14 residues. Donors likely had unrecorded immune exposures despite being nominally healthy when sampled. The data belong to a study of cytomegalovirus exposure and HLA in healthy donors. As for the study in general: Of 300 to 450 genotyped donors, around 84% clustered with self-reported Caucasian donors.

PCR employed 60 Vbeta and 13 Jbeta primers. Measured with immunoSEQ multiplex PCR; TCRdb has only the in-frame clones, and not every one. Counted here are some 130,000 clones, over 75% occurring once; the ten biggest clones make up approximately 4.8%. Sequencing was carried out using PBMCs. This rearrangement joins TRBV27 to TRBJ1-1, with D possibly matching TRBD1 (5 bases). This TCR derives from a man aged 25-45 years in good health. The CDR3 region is CASSRYPRDTEAFF. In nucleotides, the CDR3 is TGTGCCAGCAGCCGGTACCCCAGGGACACTGAAGCTTTCTTT.